The 25 T cell receptor beta chains below come from one sample, sequenced in a study of patients and donors after allogeneic stem cell transplantation (TCRdb year 2020). Library prep was done by RT-PCR. Sequencing relied on a NextSeq 550. The public reads were run again by TCRdb, first through fastp at Q25 and then through MiXCR, and only productive beta chains were kept. Rows merge per CDR3 protein into single entries with the most common DNA and genes. This sample has 87,000 or so distinct CDR3 sequences in its table, and approximately 5.2% of those were observed once. The ten biggest clones cover 2.6% of the sample. The sample taken for sequencing was blood, either unsorted or a sorted T cell fraction (not recorded which). The origin of the receptors is a human donor who was either an allogeneic HSCT recipient or a stem cell or donor lymphocyte infusion donor (not recorded which). It is not recorded whose cells these are; they may come from a transplant donor.

V and J are TRBV7-6 and TRBJ1-5, with D possibly TRBD1 on 5 matching bases. CDR3 length: 14 residues. V dropped 5 bases and J dropped 5 bases, with 13 bases sitting between them. Germline CDR1 reads SGHVS; CDR2 reads FNYEAQ. The CDR3 reads CASSPTAGYQPQHF. The CDR3 nucleotides are TGTGCCAGCAGCCCCACGGCAGGGTATCAGCCCCAGCATTTT.

In its sample, this clonotype was seen a few times. This chain connects TRBV11-2 to TRBJ2-7, with TRBD2 identical over 11 bases. The V segment lost 4 bases and the J segment 6 bases; nucleotides outside the gene matches: 5. Germline V gene data show CDR1 as SGHAT and CDR2 as FQNNGV. The CDR3 is 14 residues long. The CDR3 nucleotides read TGTGCCAGCAGCTGTAGCGGGGGGGCTTGCGAGCAGTACTTC. Its protein product is CASSCSGGACEQYF.

This clonotype has at least ten counts. The chain carries TRBV6-1 and TRBJ2-7; TRBD1 or TRBD2 may be the D gene (8 bases each). The CDR3 has 14 amino acids. Trimming stripped 5 bases from V and 5 bases from J, with 16 bases between. Looked up from germline, CDR1 is MNHNS and CDR2 is SASEGT. The CDR3: CASSLRGREDEQYF. DNA of the CDR3: TGTGCCAGCAGTCTCAGGGGGCGGGAGGACGAGCAGTACTTC.

This clonotype was seen at least ten times. The chain couples TRBV5-1 to TRBJ2-2, with TRBD1 matching 9 bases. CDR1 SGHRS and CDR2 YFSETQ come from the germline V gene. J gave up 5 bases and V 4 bases, and 6 bases lay outside the gene matches. The CDR3 loop spans 15 amino acids. The CDR3 nucleotides are TGCGCCAGCAGCCGCGGGACAGGGCGAACCGGGGAGCTGTTTTTT. As protein: CASSRGTGRTGELFF.

This clonotype was found many times. The rearrangement joins TRBV5-1 to TRBJ2-2, with a weak D call TRBD2 (6 bases). Looked up from germline, CDR1 is SGHRS and CDR2 is YFSETQ. The CDR3 is 13 residues long. The ends were cut back, 1 base at V and 6 bases at J, with 7 bases in the middle. CDR3 bases: TGCGCCAGCAGCTTGACGGGAGCCGGGGAGCTGTTTTTT. Amino acids: CASSLTGAGELFF.

This clonotype was found many times. The chain joins TRBV5-1 to TRBJ1-4; TRBD1 might be the D (5 bases). The CDR3 is 14 amino acids. V shed 4 bases and J shed 2 bases, with 9 bases lying between them. CDR1 and CDR2 (germline): SGHRS, YFSETQ. The CDR3 bases are TGCGCCAGCAGCCGGCGGGACACTAATGAAAAACTGTTTTTT. Translating it yields CASSRRDTNEKLFF.

This clonotype has a count of ten or more. The chain recombines TRBV3-1 with TRBJ1-3, with D hard to call. The CDR3 has 12 amino acids. V lost 4 bases to trimming and J lost 0 bases, with 1 base between them. Germline lookup yields CDR1 LGHDT and CDR2 YNNKEL (reference sequence). Written as DNA, the CDR3 is TGTGCCAGCAGCCCCTCTGGAAACACCATATATTTT. This encodes CASSPSGNTIYF.

This clonotype was counted ten times or more. CDR3 nucleotides: TGCAGTGCTGGTCAGCGGCTACAAGAGACCCAGTACTTC. Its protein is CSAGQRLQETQYF. This chain uses TRBV20-1 with TRBJ2-5, with D perhaps matching TRBD2 (5 bases). CDR1 DFQATT and CDR2 SNEGSKA come from the germline V gene (reference sequence). CDR3 size: 13 residues. V dropped 5 bases and J dropped 2 bases, with 12 bases sitting between them.

This clonotype was counted a few times. Relative to the germline gene, one junction end is altered; a read error may explain this. The chain employs TRBV7-8 and TRBJ2-5; 10 bases are a match to TRBD2. CDR1 SGHVS and CDR2 FQNEAQ come from the germline V gene. This CDR3 spans 16 amino acids. In DNA, the CDR3 is TGTGCCAGCAGTTTAGGACTAGCGGCACGTATTGAGACCCAGTACTTC. This codes for CASSLGLAARIETQYF.

J is TRBJ1-5 and V is TRBV6-5, with no clear D. Per the germline V gene, CDR1 is MNHEY and CDR2 is SVGAGI. This CDR3 is 15 amino acids long. Between the trimmed V and J ends, which lost 2 bases and 0 bases, there was a span of 8 bases. The CDR3 here is CASSYGPYSNQPQHF. In DNA, the CDR3 is TGTGCCAGCAGTTACGGGCCTTATAGCAATCAGCCCCAGCATTTT.

This clonotype was detected a few times. CDR3 sequence reads: CASSHQGANYGYTF. The CDR3 DNA sequence: TGTGCCAGCAGCCATCAGGGGGCGAACTATGGCTACACCTTC. The chain recombines TRBV3-1 with TRBJ1-2; 8 bases map to TRBD1. This CDR3 is 14 amino acids long. V was pared by 3 bases and J by 2 bases, with 2 bases of the junction left unmatched. CDR1 LGHDT and CDR2 YNNKEL come from the germline V gene (reference sequence).

This clonotype was recorded at least ten times. V is TRBV4-1 and J is TRBJ2-1; 10 bases fit TRBD2. This CDR3 is 15 amino acids long. The trim removed 0 bases at V and 9 bases at J, leaving 5 bases unmatched. Germline-derived CDR1 and CDR2 are MGHRA and YSYEKL. The CDR3 DNA reads as TGCGCCAGCAGCCAAGAGGTAGCGGGAGGAGTTGAGCAGTTCTTC. It is translated as CASSQEVAGGVEQFF.

As regards this clonotype: A much bigger clone sits one base away, suggesting this may be a read error. V is TRBV3-1 and J is TRBJ2-7, with D perhaps TRBD1 (5 bases). Per the germline V gene, CDR1 is LGHDT and CDR2 is YNNKEL (reference sequence). This CDR3 has 14 amino acids. V lost 4 bases to trimming and J lost 8 bases, with 18 bases between them. This chain's CDR3 is CASSPSRGWGQQYF. The CDR3 DNA reads TGTGCCAGCAGCCCAAGCCGTGGGTGGGGCCAGCAGTACTTC.

This clonotype was counted many times. The CDR3 region is CASSHATGSVKLFF. DNA of the CDR3: TGTGCCAGCAGTCACGCGACAGGGAGCGTAAAACTGTTTTTT. The genes are TRBV27 and TRBJ1-4, with TRBD1 matching over 7 bases. Trimming took 5 bases from V and 10 from J; bases not matched to a gene: 10. The germline gives CDR1 MNHEY, CDR2 SMNVEV (reference sequence). The CDR3 consists of 14 residues.

This clonotype was recorded a few times. The chain uses TRBV4-1 and TRBJ2-1, with a tentative D call TRBD1 (5 bases). V was cut by 0 bases and J by 3 bases, with 15 bases left in between. CDR1 MGHRA and CDR2 YSYEKL come from the germline V gene. The CDR3 runs to 17 residues. CDR3 in DNA: TGCGCCAGCAGCCAAGATGGGGCAGTCCTTCGCTACAATGAGCAGTTCTTC. Protein: CASSQDGAVLRYNEQFF.

This clonotype was seen ten or more times. The chain has TRBV5-4 and TRBJ2-7; TRBD1 agrees at 9 bases. Germline values: CDR1 SGHNT, CDR2 YYREEE (reference sequence). Trimming removed 4 bases from V and 3 bases from J; junction bases left unmatched: 8. The CDR3 sequence is 15 residues long. The CDR3 DNA is TGTGCCAGCAGCCATAGGACAGGGGTTTTCTACGAGCAGTACTTC. Translating it yields CASSHRTGVFYEQYF.

In regard to this clonotype: At one end, the junction sequence differs from germline, possibly due to a read error. The chain recombines TRBV12-3 or TRBV12-4 with TRBJ2-3; unclear D gene. This CDR3 has 14 amino acids. CDR3 residues: CASGLLRNTDTQYF. The CDR3, as DNA: TGTGCCAGCGGTTTGCTCCGGAATACAGATACGCAGTATTTT.

About this clonotype: The junction and the germline gene differ at one end; a read error may be behind it. The J gene is TRBJ1-1, the V gene TRBV20-1, with D maybe TRBD1 (6 bases). Per the germline V gene, CDR1 is DFQATT and CDR2 is SNEGSKA (reference sequence). CDR3 length: 18 residues. The DNA of the CDR3 is TGCAGTGCTAGAGAATCCCTTCCTAACAGGGAAGGTTTAACTGAAGTTTTCTTT. Protein: CSARESLPNREGLTEVFF.

This clonotype was detected ten times or more. The genes are TRBV18 and TRBJ1-2, with 8 bases fitting TRBD1. Trimming cost V 0 bases and J 6 bases; bases outside gene matches: 6. This CDR3 comprises 15 residues. Germline V gene data show CDR1 as KGHSH and CDR2 as LQKENI. DNA of the CDR3: TGTGCCAGCTCACCACCGGACAGGGATAGAAATGGCTACACCTTC. This gives the protein CASSPPDRDRNGYTF.

At least ten counts were recorded for this clonotype. V usage is TRBV27 and J usage is TRBJ2-7; 8 bases line up with TRBD2. Losses at the gene ends were 5 bases for V and 0 bases for J; bases not matched to a gene: 6. The CDR3 sequence is 15 residues long. Germline V gene data show CDR1 as MNHEY and CDR2 as SMNVEV (reference sequence). CDR3 residues: CASSGKAGVSYEQYF. The CDR3 bases are TGTGCCAGCAGTGGTAAAGCGGGAGTCTCCTACGAGCAGTACTTC.

In this sample, this clonotype turned up a few times. V gene TRBV18 combines with J gene TRBJ2-3; tentative D call: TRBD2 (6 bases). V dropped 4 bases and J dropped 0 bases, with 17 bases sitting between them. Germline CDR1 KGHSH, CDR2 LQKENI. The CDR3 is 17 residues long. In nucleotides, the CDR3 is TGTGCCAGCTCACATCCGGACTATCTCTCTAGCACAGATACGCAGTATTTT. Translated, it gives CASSHPDYLSSTDTQYF.

The V gene is TRBV19, the J gene TRBJ2-3; TRBD2 matches 13 bases. CDR1 and CDR2 (germline): LNHDA, SQIVND (reference sequence). CDR3 length: 14 residues. J lost 6 bases, V lost 10 bases, and 7 bases had no gene match. CDR3 sequence: CATNGLAGADTQYF. The CDR3 bases are TGTGCCACCAATGGACTAGCGGGAGCGGATACGCAGTATTTT.

This clonotype has a count of ten or more. The chain uses TRBV5-1 and TRBJ2-7; tentatively, D is TRBD2 (5 bases). Between the trimmed V and J ends, which lost 0 bases and 3 bases, there was a span of 13 bases. Germline values: CDR1 SGHRS, CDR2 YFSETQ. The CDR3 loop spans 15 amino acids. The CDR3 bases are TGCGCCAGCAGCTTGGAGCCCGGGATCTACTACGAGCAGTACTTC. It translates to CASSLEPGIYYEQYF. Drawing the rest from reference TRBV5-1 and TRBJ2-7, the complete variable domain is KAGVTQTPRYLIKTRGQQVTLSCSPISGHRSVSWYQQTPGQGLQFLFEYFSETQRNKGNFPGRFSGRQFSNSRSEMNVSTLELGDSALYLCASSLEPGIYYEQYFGPGTRLTVT.

This clonotype was detected many times. The rearrangement links TRBV27 to TRBJ1-1; D is uncertain. The germline gives CDR1 MNHEY, CDR2 SMNVEV (reference sequence). This CDR3 comprises 14 residues. Trimming cost V 8 bases and J 8 bases, with 21 bases left between them. The CDR3 reads CASCRVYFAEEAFF. In nucleotides, the CDR3 is TGTGCCAGCTGCCGGGTTTATTTTGCTGAAGAAGCTTTCTTT.

This clonotype was recorded many times. The gene calls are TRBV10-3 and TRBJ2-3; 7 bases map to TRBD2. Germline values: CDR1 ENHRY, CDR2 SYGVKD. Trimming cost V 1 base and J 0 bases; bases outside gene matches: 4. This CDR3 is 16 amino acids long. The CDR3 sequence is CAISELSAGSTDTQYF. The CDR3 DNA reads TGTGCCATCAGTGAGTTGTCAGCGGGGAGCACAGATACGCAGTATTTT.